This TCR beta chain was identified during a study of identical twins. TCRdb ran MiXCR on the 5' RACE reads and lists one entry per CDR3 protein. The table lists 1.5 million to 2 million distinct CDR3 sequences, roughly 35% of them singletons. CDR3 length: 13 residues. Germline CDR1 reads DFQATT; CDR2 reads SNEGSKA (reference sequence). The ends were cut back, 4 bases at V and 5 bases at J, with 9 bases in the middle. This chain joins TRBV20-1 and TRBJ2-6; no clear D gene. Sequencing input: cord blood. This receptor was identified in a newborn girl in good health. The CDR3 protein is CSAKKPRANVLTF. CDR3 DNA sequence: TGCAGTGCTAAAAAACCCCGGGCCAACGTCCTGACTTTC.